The entry that follows covers one T cell receptor beta chain sequence. Antigen specificity is unknown. Caucasian adults living in Nashville, Tennessee, provided all samples. Once extracted for a subset, genomic DNA was divided evenly among several immunoSEQ plates. Some clones are missing from TCRdb's copy, which holds only in-frame ones; the method was immunoSEQ multiplex PCR. The sample consists of some 1.5 million clones, roughly 95% of them appearing once. The sample originates from a study of shared clonotypes between healthy human individuals. Overall study: Each donor had three CD4 naive, three CD4 memory, two CD8 naive and one CD8 memory plate.

Germline V gene sequence: CDR1 MNHNY, CDR2 SVGAGI (reference sequence). The V end was cut by 0 bases, the J end by 5 bases, with 11 bases between. This CDR3 is built from 14 residues. Study-wide findings and caveats: An expected dependence of interdonor clonotype sharing on sequencing depth was noted.

The chain couples TRBV6-6 to TRBJ2-7; a possible D gene is TRBD1 (5 bases). Sequencing input: naive CD4+ T cells sorted from blood. Described subset: CD45RA+ positively selected. This TCR was sampled from a man aged 25-40 years in good health. Written as DNA, the CDR3 is TGTGCCAGCAGTTACTCGTTATGGGGCAACGAGCAGTACTTC. Translated: CASSYSLWGNEQYF.